The present T cell receptor beta chain was sequenced within a study of blood T cell repertoires in COVID-19. Turning to the study itself: There were acute and convalescent COVID-19 samples, and they came from the United States, Italy and Spain. Sources were T cells, B-cell-depleted T cells, or PBMCs; the material itself was cDNA or gDNA.

Under the authors' procedure: Cell counts per sample came from amplifying reference gene primers. Sequenced by immunoSEQ multiplex PCR; TCRdb stores in-frame clones only, minus some. V and J calls and clone size are those listed in that table; D and trimming were worked out from the DNA. The profile shows roughly 410,000 clones, roughly nine tenths of them singletons. The TCR originated in a man in his forties or fifties with acute or convalescent COVID-19. Sequencing used peripheral blood.

CDR3 nucleotide sequence: TGTGCCAGCTCGCAAAACCTCCCGGGAGGGGAGGAAAAACTGTTTTTT. Translating gives CASSQNLPGGEEKLFF. The chain uses TRBV18 and TRBJ1-4, with a weak D call TRBD1 (5 bases). CDR1 and CDR2 (germline): KGHSH, LQKENI. V lost 6 bases to trimming and J lost 8 bases, with 22 bases between them. The length of the CDR3 is 16 residues.